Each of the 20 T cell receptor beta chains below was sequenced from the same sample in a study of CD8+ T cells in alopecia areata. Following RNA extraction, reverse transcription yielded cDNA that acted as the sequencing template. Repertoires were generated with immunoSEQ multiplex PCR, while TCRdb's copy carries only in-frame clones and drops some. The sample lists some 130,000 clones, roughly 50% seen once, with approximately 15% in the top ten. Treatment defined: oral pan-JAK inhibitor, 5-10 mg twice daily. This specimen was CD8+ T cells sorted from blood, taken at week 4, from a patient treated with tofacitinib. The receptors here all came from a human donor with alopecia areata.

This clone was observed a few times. In DNA form, the CDR3 reads TGCGCCAGCAGCCAAGAAAGGGGGAATCAGCCCCAGCATTTT. It yields the protein CASSQERGNQPQHF. The rearrangement joins TRBV4-1 to TRBJ1-5; the D gene is possibly TRBD1 (6 bases). The V and J ends lost 0 bases and 4 bases respectively, with 7 bases between them. The CDR3 is 14 residues long. Germline assignment: CDR1 MGHRA and CDR2 YSYEKL.

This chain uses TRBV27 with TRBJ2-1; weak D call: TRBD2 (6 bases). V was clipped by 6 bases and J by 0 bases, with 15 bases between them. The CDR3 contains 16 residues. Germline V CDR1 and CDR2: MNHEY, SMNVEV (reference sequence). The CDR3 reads CASRPEGLSSYNEQFF. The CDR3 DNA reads TGTGCCAGCAGGCCGGAGGGACTGAGCTCCTACAATGAGCAGTTCTTC.

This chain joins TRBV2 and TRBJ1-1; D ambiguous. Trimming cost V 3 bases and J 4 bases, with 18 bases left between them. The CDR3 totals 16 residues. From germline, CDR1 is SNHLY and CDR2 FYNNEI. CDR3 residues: CASSDLLRQSVTEAFF. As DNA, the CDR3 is TGTGCCAGCAGTGATTTACTGAGGCAGTCAGTCACTGAAGCTTTCTTT.

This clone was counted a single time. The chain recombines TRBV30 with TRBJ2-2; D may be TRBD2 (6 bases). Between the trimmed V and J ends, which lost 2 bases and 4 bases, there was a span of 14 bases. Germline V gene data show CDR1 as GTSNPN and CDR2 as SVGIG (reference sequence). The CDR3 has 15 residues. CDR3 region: CAWSFDARGTGELFF. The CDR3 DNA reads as TGTGCCTGGAGTTTTGACGCGCGGGGCACCGGGGAGCTGTTTTTT.

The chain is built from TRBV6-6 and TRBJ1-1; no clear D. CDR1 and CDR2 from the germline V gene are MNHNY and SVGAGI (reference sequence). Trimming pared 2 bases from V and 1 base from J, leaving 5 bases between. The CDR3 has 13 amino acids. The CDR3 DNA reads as TGTGCCAGCAGTTACGAGGGGAACACTGAAGCTTTCTTT. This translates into CASSYEGNTEAFF.

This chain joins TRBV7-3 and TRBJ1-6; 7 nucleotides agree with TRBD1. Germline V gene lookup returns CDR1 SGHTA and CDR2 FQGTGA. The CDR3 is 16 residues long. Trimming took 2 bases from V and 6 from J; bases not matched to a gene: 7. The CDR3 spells CASSLGGGTVNSPLHF. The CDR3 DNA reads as TGTGCCAGCAGCTTAGGGGGCGGGACAGTTAATTCACCCCTCCACTTT.

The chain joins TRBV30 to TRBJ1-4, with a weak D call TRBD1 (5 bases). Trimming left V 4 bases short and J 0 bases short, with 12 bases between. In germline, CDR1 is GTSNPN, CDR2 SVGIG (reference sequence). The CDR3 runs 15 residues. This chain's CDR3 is CAWKAGTATNEKLFF. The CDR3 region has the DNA TGTGCCTGGAAAGCCGGGACCGCAACTAATGAAAAACTGTTTTTT.

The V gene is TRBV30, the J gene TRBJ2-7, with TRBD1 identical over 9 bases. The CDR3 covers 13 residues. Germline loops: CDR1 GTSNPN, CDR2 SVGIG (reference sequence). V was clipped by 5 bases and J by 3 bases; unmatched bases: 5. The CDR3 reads CAWGQGSVYEQYF. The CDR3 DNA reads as TGTGCCTGGGGACAGGGGAGCGTCTACGAGCAGTACTTC. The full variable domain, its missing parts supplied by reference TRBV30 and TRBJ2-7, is SQTIHQWPATLVQPVGSPLSLECTVEGTSNPNLYWYRQAAGRGLQLLFYSVGIGQISSEVPQNLSASRPQDRQFILSSKKLLLSDSGFYLCAWGQGSVYEQYFGPGTRLTVT.

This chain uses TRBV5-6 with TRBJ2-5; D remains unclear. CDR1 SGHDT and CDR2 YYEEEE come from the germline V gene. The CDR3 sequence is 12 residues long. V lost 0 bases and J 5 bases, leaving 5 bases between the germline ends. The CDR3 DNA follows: TGTGCCAGCAGCTTGGTTGGGGAGACCCAGTACTTC. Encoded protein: CASSLVGETQYF. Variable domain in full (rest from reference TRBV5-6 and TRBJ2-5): DAGVTQSPTHLIKTRGQQVTLRCSPKSGHDTVSWYQQALGQGPQFIFQYYEEEERQRGNFPDRFSGHQFPNYSSELNVNALLLGDSALYLCASSLVGETQYFGPGTRLLVL.

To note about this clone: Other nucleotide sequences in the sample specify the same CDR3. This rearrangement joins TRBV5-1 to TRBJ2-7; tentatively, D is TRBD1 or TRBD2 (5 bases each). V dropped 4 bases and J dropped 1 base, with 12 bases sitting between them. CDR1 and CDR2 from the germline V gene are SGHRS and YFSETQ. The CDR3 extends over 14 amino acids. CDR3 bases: TGCGCCAGCAGCAAAACGGGACGGTCCTACGAGCAGTACTTC. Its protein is CASSKTGRSYEQYF.

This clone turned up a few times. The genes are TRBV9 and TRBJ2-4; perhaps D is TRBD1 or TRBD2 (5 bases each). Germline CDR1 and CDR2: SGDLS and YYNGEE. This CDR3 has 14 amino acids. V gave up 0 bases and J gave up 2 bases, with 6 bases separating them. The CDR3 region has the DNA TGTGCCAGCAGCGTAGGGGGACCCAAAAACATTCAGTACTTC. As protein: CASSVGGPKNIQYF.

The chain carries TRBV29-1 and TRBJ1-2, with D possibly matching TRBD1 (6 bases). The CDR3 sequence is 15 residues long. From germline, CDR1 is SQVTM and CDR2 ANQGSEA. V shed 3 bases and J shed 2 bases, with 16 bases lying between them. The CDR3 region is CSVDSGRGKNYGYTF. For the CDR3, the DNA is TGCAGCGTTGATTCGGGGAGGGGGAAGAACTATGGCTACACCTTC.

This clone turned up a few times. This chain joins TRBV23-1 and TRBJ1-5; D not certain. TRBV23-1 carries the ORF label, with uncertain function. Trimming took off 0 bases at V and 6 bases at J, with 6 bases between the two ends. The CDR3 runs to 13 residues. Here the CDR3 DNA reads TGCGCCAGCAGTCAATCGTTGGGTCAGCCCCAGCATTTT. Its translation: CASSQSLGQPQHF.

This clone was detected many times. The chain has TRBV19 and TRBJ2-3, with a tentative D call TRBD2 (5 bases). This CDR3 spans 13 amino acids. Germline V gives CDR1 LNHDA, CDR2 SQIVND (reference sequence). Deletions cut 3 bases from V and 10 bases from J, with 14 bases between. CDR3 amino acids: CASSMPSGIAQYF. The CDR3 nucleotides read TGTGCCAGTAGTATGCCCTCCGGGATAGCGCAGTATTTT.

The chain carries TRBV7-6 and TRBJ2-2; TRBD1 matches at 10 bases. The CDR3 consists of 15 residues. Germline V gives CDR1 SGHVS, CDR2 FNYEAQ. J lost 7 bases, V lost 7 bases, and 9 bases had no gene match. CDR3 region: CASTRDRGRIGELFF. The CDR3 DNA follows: TGTGCCAGCACCCGAGACAGGGGGCGCATCGGGGAGCTGTTTTTT.

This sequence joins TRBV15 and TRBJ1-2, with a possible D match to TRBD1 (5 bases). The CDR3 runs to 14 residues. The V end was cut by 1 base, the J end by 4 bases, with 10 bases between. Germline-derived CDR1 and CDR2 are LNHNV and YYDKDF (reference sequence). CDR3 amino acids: CATSRGGGSYGYTF. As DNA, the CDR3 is TGTGCCACCAGCAGAGGGGGGGGTAGCTATGGCTACACCTTC. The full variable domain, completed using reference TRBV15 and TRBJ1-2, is DAMVIQNPRYQVTQFGKPVTLSCSQTLNHNVMYWYQQKSSQAPKLLFHYYDKDFNNEADTPDNFQSRRPNTSFCFLDIRSPGLGDTAMYLCATSRGGGSYGYTFGSGTRLTVV.

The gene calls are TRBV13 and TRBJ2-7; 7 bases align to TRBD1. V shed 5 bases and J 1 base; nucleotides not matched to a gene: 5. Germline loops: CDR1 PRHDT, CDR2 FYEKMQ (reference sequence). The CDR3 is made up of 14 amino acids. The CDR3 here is CASSPQGQSYEQYF. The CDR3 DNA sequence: TGTGCCAGCAGCCCCCAGGGACAGTCCTACGAGCAGTACTTC. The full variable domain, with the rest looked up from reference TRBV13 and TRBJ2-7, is AAGVIQSPRHLIKEKRETATLKCYPIPRHDTVYWYQQGPGQDPQFLISFYEKMQSDKGSIPDRFSAQQFSDYHSELNMSSLELGDSALYFCASSPQGQSYEQYFGPGTRLTVT.

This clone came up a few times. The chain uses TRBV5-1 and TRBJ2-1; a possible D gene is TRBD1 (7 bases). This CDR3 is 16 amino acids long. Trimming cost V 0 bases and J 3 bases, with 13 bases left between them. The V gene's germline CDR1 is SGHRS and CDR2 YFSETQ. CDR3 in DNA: TGCGCCAGCAGCTTGGCGGCAGGGGGACTCTACAATGAGCAGTTCTTC. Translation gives CASSLAAGGLYNEQFF.

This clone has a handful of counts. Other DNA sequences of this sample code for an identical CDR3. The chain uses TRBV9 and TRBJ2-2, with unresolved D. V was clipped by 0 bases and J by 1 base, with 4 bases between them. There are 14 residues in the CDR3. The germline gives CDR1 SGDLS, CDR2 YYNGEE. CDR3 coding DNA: TGTGCCAGCAGCGTAGGAGGGAACACCGGGGAGCTGTTTTTT. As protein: CASSVGGNTGELFF.

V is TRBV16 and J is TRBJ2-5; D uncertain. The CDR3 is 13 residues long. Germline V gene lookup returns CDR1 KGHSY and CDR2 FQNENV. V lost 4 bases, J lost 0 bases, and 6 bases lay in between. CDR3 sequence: CASSPGNQETQYF. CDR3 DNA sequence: TGTGCCAGCAGCCCAGGAAACCAAGAGACCCAGTACTTC.